This TCR beta chain appears in the sequencing data of a study of a mutant IDH1 vaccine in newly diagnosed glioma. About the study: Standard pretreatment was either radiotherapy, temozolomide, or, for most, radiochemotherapy with temozolomide.

The data were produced by immunoSEQ multiplex PCR, yet TCRdb's version contains in-frame clones alone and is incomplete. The sample consists of roughly 70,000 clones, just over 85% of them appearing once. The CDR3 is 14 residues long. Between the trimmed V and J ends, which lost 2 bases and 9 bases, there was a span of 18 bases. The germline gives CDR1 SGHRS, CDR2 YFSETQ. Time point: baseline, week 1 (first vaccination visit). The treatment was: pre-vaccination baseline after standard-of-care therapy. Tumors from donors were new WHO grade 3 or 4 IDH1-mutant astrocytomas with ATRX loss. General study results and limits: Pseudoprogression seemingly bore no relation to changes in top peripheral T cell clonotypes. It was about 92% of patients that developed vaccine-induced immune responses.

Notes on this clone: Its antigen remains unknown.

The sequencing here drew on PBMCs, taken from a glioma patient treated with radiotherapy, temozolomide or both. The chain joins TRBV5-1 to TRBJ2-7, with D perhaps TRBD1 (6 bases). This receptor was identified in a man aged 30 to 45 with glioma. CDR3 protein: CASSLDRFLKGQYF. CDR3 DNA: TGCGCCAGCAGCTTAGACAGGTTTCTTAAGGGGCAGTACTTC. Full variable domain (outside the CDR3, taken from reference TRBV5-1 and TRBJ2-7): KAGVTQTPRYLIKTRGQQVTLSCSPISGHRSVSWYQQTPGQGLQFLFEYFSETQRNKGNFPGRFSGRQFSNSRSEMNVSTLELGDSALYLCASSLDRFLKGQYFGPGTRLTVT.